This TCR beta chain originates from a study of PD-L1 blockade in urothelial cancer listed by TCRdb under 2017. In the study overall: All patients started therapy at some point between 2014 and 2016 and received atezolizumab 1,200 mg intravenously every 3 weeks. Just over 28 patients had pretreatment blood TCR-seq, about 25 had at least one posttreatment blood collection, and about 25 had tumor TCR-seq. About nine tenths of the roughly 29 patients were identified as males with urothelial cancer of bladder origin, and a prior smoking history was reported by 18 of 29 patients. An ECOG performance status of 0 or 1 was recorded for the patients, and 0 to 3 prior chemotherapy regimens had been received by the patients. Pretreatment tumor samples and matched peripheral blood, collected serially before and after atezolizumab treatment, underwent TCR sequencing. A median of about 140,000 T cells and 85,000 or so unique TCRs was obtained from blood samples, and a median clonality of roughly 0.08 was observed. The study was an exploratory multi-omic analysis of somatic, immune and clinical correlates of response to PD-L1 blockade with atezolizumab in urothelial cancer. In the same patients who had TCR sequencing, pretreatment tumors also underwent whole exome sequencing and RNA sequencing. Blood samples were analyzed 3 weeks after the start of treatment (second dose) and 6 weeks after the start of treatment. Some ten patients reached durable clinical benefit, while some 19 patients did not. Durable clinical benefit was defined as progression-free survival longer than 6 months, and TCR features were also tested against progression-free and overall survival. Paper-wide results and their limitations: Among patients with durable benefit, tumor-associated TCR clones showed greater expansion in peripheral blood 3 weeks after treatment started (n = 22, p = 0.022). Small sample size (n of about 30) and many exploratory analyses mean the results are intended to be hypothesis-generating. A pretreatment peripheral blood TCR clonality below the median was linked to improved progression-free and overall survival.

About this clone: Its specific antigen is unknown. The sample holds no much larger clone one base away, and base qualities are not on file.

Reading the label with the study, this specimen's time point is: pretreatment peripheral blood. A cohort of about 27 patients with locally advanced or metastatic urothelial carcinoma, treated at Memorial Sloan Kettering on a trial protocol, was included. Peripheral blood mononuclear cells were collected pretreatment and during treatment, with between 1 and 8 total time points per patient. The Qiagen DNeasy Blood extraction kit was used to purify genomic DNA from total PBMCs and from tumor samples. PBMCs were collected pretreatment and during treatment, and were isolated and stored as previously described. Synthetic TCR analog templates were spiked into each PCR to estimate absolute template abundance from read counts. The immunoSEQ assay was used to amplify TCRbeta CDR3 regions from genomic DNA with bias-controlled V and J gene primers. Sequencing of rearranged TCRbeta segments was done at approximately 20X coverage. The published analysis was carried out like this. Clustering was used to correct sequencing errors, and CDR3s were annotated against IMGT so that V, D and J genes could be assigned. Only productive TCRbeta rearrangements were used in downstream analyses, excluding out-of-frame or stop-codon sequences. Clonality was calculated as one minus the Shannon entropy normalized by the log of the number of unique productive sequences. Fisher's exact test with Benjamini-Hochberg correction, at a threshold of adjusted p below 0.01, was used to find clones that differed between time points or between blood and tumor. As stored in TCRdb, this immuneACCESS dataset retains in-frame rearrangements with V and J assigned. A fraction of the clones does not appear; measured against another copy, unresolved V genes explain less than half of the discrepancy, and the remainder lacks a known reason. V, J and clone size are those of that table, while D and trimming were read from the DNA. Here the sample has about 30,000 clones; over 75% occur a single time. The ten largest clones represent roughly 14% of the sample.

V trim: 4 bases; J trim: 7 bases; unmatched bases: 5. The germline V gene (reference sequence) provides CDR1 GTSNPN and CDR2 SVGIG. Including the terminal cysteine and phenylalanine, the CDR3 comprises 13 residues. The DNA shown is the 39-base CDR3, in frame from base 1. Sequencing used PBMCs, obtained around atezolizumab (anti-PD-L1) treatment. This TCR came from a man in his sixties with urothelial cancer. The chain is assembled from TRBV30 and TRBJ1-5; the junction holds 9 bases that match TRBD1. The sequence in DNA is TGTGCCTGGACCCGGACAGGGGAGCAGCCCCAGCATTTT. This is translated as CAWTRTGEQPQHF.